A single T cell receptor beta chain is shown here with its context. This clonotype was observed many times. It lacks a known antigen. Base qualities are not provided; no much larger clone lies one nucleotide away. These data belong to a study of T-cell reconstitution after alpha-beta-depleted transplantation in children (dated by TCRdb to between 2015 and 2016). Regarding the research as a whole: Using TCR repertoire profiling, the study quantitatively followed how T-cell immune reconstitution unfolded in children after TCRalphabeta/CD19-depleted allogeneic hematopoietic cell transplantation.

Libraries were made using PCR. The instrument given in TCRdb is Illumina HiSeq 2500. Molecular barcoding was employed in the preparation of TCR libraries, with unique molecular identifiers being used to normalize TCRbeta repertoire quantification. In TCRdb, the public reads were trimmed at Q25 with fastp and aligned with MiXCR, with productive beta chains retained. For every CDR3 protein sequence, its rows merge into one entry that carries the most common genes and DNA. The table for this sample lists 600,000 to 700,000 distinct CDR3 sequences; approximately 15% of them were counted only once. The top ten clonotypes cover around 0.96% of the sample. This material consisted of PBMCs from the stem cell graft donor, taken from the stem cell graft. The sequence was obtained from a human donor who donated a stem cell graft to a child with acute myeloid leukemia.

DNA sequence: TGTGCCACCAGCAGAGGCAGGGCAGCCTTAGATTATGGCTACACCTTC. It specifies CATSRGRAALDYGYTF. The chain joins TRBV15 to TRBJ1-2, and the D gene may be TRBD1, 5 bases matching. The germline V gene encodes CDR1 LNHNV and CDR2 YYDKDF (reference sequence). Reading from cysteine to phenylalanine, the CDR3 counts 16 amino acids. Only CDR3 DNA is held: 48 bases, read in frame from base 1. V gives up 1 base and J gives up 5 bases, and the segment between their germline ends measures 17 bases.